One T cell receptor beta chain is described in this entry. This CDR3 contains 16 residues. V lost 3 bases to trimming and J lost 1 base, with 16 bases between them. Per germline, CDR1 SGHRS and CDR2 YFSETQ. This sample is part of a study of blood T cell repertoires in COVID-19. Looking at the study overall: There were acute and convalescent COVID-19 samples, and they came from the United States, Italy and Spain.

Sequencing was performed with immunoSEQ multiplex PCR; in TCRdb, only in-frame clones are kept and a portion is missing. The sample lists about 48,000 clones, about 86% occurring once. Specimen: peripheral blood. This sequence was found in an elderly woman with acute or convalescent COVID-19. This chain joins TRBV5-1 and TRBJ1-1; D possibly corresponds to TRBD1 (6 bases). CDR3 sequence: CASSSGGGSPNTEAFF. The DNA of the CDR3 is TGCGCCAGCAGCTCGGGTGGGGGCAGCCCGAACACTGAAGCTTTCTTT.